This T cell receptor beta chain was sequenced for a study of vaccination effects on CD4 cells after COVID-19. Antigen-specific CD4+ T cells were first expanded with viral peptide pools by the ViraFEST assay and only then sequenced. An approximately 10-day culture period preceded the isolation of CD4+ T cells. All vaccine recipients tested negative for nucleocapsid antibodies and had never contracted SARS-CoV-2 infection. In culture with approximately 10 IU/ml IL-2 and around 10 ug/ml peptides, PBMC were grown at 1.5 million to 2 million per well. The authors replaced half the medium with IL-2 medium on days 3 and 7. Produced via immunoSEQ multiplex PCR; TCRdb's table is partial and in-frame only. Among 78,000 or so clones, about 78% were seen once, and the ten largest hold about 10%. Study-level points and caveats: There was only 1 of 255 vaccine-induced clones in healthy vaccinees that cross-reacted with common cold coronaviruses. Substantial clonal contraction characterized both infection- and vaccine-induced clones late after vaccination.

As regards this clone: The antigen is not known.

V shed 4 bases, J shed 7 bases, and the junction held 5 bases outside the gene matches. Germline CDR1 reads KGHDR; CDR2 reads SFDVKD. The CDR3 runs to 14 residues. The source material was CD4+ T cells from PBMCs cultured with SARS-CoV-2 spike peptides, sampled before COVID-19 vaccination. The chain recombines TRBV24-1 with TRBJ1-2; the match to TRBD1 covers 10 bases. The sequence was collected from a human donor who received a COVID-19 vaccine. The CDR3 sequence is CATSDPDRGSGYTF. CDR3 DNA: TGTGCCACCAGTGACCCGGACAGGGGGTCTGGCTACACCTTC.